Each of the 2 T cell receptor beta chains below was sequenced from the same sample in a study of T cell responses to AZD1222 COVID-19 vaccine. TCRdb's table, derived via immunoSEQ multiplex PCR, lists solely in-frame clones and lacks some. This sample has 80,000 to 130,000 clones, with about 89% found just once. Here the sequenced sample was peripheral blood, taken on day 0 of AZD1222 vaccination. The receptors stem from an adult in good health.

The J gene is TRBJ2-5, the V gene TRBV3-1 (or the pseudogene TRBV3-2); 9 bases align to TRBD1. Germline V gives CDR1 LGHDT, CDR2 YNNKEL (reference sequence). The length of the CDR3 is 16 residues. With 0 bases clipped from V and 4 bases from J, the junction kept 6 bases outside the gene matches. DNA for the CDR3: TGTGCCAGCAGCCAAGATTTAGGGACAGGGCGAGAGACCCAGTACTTC. Protein: CASSQDLGTGRETQYF.

The chain couples TRBV4-1 to TRBJ2-5, with 9 bases that match TRBD2. This CDR3 has 19 residues. With V trimmed by 0 bases and J by 5 bases, 16 bases remained unmatched. The germline gives CDR1 MGHRA, CDR2 YSYEKL. For the CDR3, the DNA is TGCGCCAGCAGCCAAGATTTACTAGCGGGCCACTCTGCCCGGGAGACCCAGTACTTC. Amino acids: CASSQDLLAGHSARETQYF.